Only a few counts were recorded for the clone carrying this T cell receptor beta chain. Cohorts were assigned according to the clinical history that participants reported. Before being deemed recovered, Cohort 3 donors had two negative PCRs, clearance, or symptom resolution. The V and J ends lost 6 bases and 0 bases respectively, with 15 bases between them. This CDR3 region has 15 residues. Germline V gene lookup returns CDR1 SNHLY and CDR2 FYNNEI. The entry originates in a study of blood T cell repertoires in COVID-19. Study context: Nucleic acid was either cDNA or gDNA, and it came from T cells, B-cell-depleted T cells, or PBMCs.

Measured with immunoSEQ multiplex PCR; TCRdb has only the in-frame clones, and not every one. The sample lists 170,000 or so clones; roughly nine tenths were seen once. The receptor was derived from a woman between 45 and 60 years old who had recovered from COVID-19. Source material: PBMCs or T cells enriched from blood (not recorded which). The V gene is TRBV2, the J gene TRBJ2-7; D perhaps matches TRBD1 (6 bases). CDR3 nucleotide sequence: TGTGCCAGCAGGGGGACACTGCTCAGCTCCTACGAGCAGTACTTC. Its translation is CASRGTLLSSYEQYF.